A selection of T cell receptor beta chains follows, all from one sample in a study of blood T cells in healthy people across ages. TCRdb reanalysed the 5' RACE reads using MiXCR and keeps one entry per CDR3 protein. The sample lists hundreds of thousands of distinct CDR3 sequences, around three fifths seen once, with approximately 40% in the top ten. The sample comprised blood. These receptors were obtained from a man in his sixties in good health. Both conserved end residues are part of each CDR3. Fields, in order: clone size, V gene, J gene, D gene, CDR3 DNA, CDR3 protein. The D gene is left open where the match is weak. Rows may omit the clone size; those that give it use once, few, many or a size class.

many	TRBV10-3	TRBJ2-1	TRBD2	TGTGCCATCAGTGTGTCTAGCGGGGGGGCCGCGAATGAGCAGTTCTTC	CAISVSSGGAANEQFF
NA	TRBV4-1	TRBJ2-7	TRBD2	TGCGCCAGCAGCCGAGGTACTAGCGGTTACGAGCAGTACTTC	CASSRGTSGYEQYF
few	TRBV9	TRBJ2-5	TRBD2	TGTGCCAGCAGCTGGACTAGCGGGGGGTTCCAAGAGACCCAGTACTTC	CASSWTSGGFQETQYF
few	TRBV20-1	TRBJ1-2	NA	TGCAGTGCTAGGAGGGGTGGGGATGGCTACACCTTC	CSARRGGDGYTF
few	TRBV20-1	TRBJ2-7	TRBD2	TGCAGTGCTAGAGTAGCGGGGAGGAACGAGCAGTACTTC	CSARVAGRNEQYF
few	TRBV12-3/TRBV12-4	TRBJ2-1	TRBD2	TGTGCCAGCATTCGTAGCGGGGGGACCTACAATGAGCAGTTCTTC	CASIRSGGTYNEQFF
NA	TRBV20-1	TRBJ1-2	NA	TGCAGTGCTAGAGATCCCAGGGTTGGTGGCTACACCTTC	CSARDPRVGGYTF
few	TRBV20-1	TRBJ2-5	NA	TGCAGTGCTAGAGGAAGGCGCGGGGCGGCCCTCGAAGAGACCCAGTACTTC	CSARGRRGAALEETQYF
few	TRBV4-1	TRBJ2-7	TRBD1	TGCGCCAGCAGCCAGAGGGGACAGGGAGGGTCCTACGAGCAGTACTTC	CASSQRGQGGSYEQYF
NA	TRBV20-1	TRBJ2-5	NA	TGCAGTGCTAGAGATCCCGCAACGGGGGAGACCCAGTACTTC	CSARDPATGETQYF
NA	TRBV6-1	TRBJ2-5	NA	TGTGCCAGCAGTGAACCGCACGGCCAGGGAGAGACCCAGTACTTC	CASSEPHGQGETQYF
NA	TRBV10-1	TRBJ2-1	TRBD2	TGCGCCAGCAGTGAGTCGATGGATTCTAGCGGGGGGAACAATGAGCAGTTCTTC	CASSESMDSSGGNNEQFF
few	TRBV20-1	TRBJ2-3	TRBD2	TGCAGTGCTGGGCGGGGGGGTGGTGCAGATACGCAGTATTTT	CSAGRGGGADTQYF
NA	TRBV27	TRBJ2-7	NA	TGTGCCAGCAGCCGGCAGGGGGGAAGGTACGAGCAGTACTTC	CASSRQGGRYEQYF
NA	TRBV5-6	TRBJ2-3	TRBD1	TGTGCCAGCAGAGAATATGGACAGGGAAGCACAGATACGCAGTATTTT	CASREYGQGSTDTQYF
NA	TRBV12-3/TRBV12-4	TRBJ2-1	TRBD1	TGTGCCAGCAGAGGTCCACAGGGGAGCTCCTACAATGAGCAGTTCTTC	CASRGPQGSSYNEQFF
NA	TRBV6-4	TRBJ1-2	NA	TGTGCCAGCAGTGAGGATCAGGGGTCCTATGGCTACACCTTC	CASSEDQGSYGYTF
few	TRBV4-1	TRBJ2-5	TRBD1	TGCGCCAGCAGCTCTCCCGGGACAGGGGACGAGACCCAGTACTTC	CASSSPGTGDETQYF
NA	TRBV10-3	TRBJ2-1	NA	TGTGCCATCAGTGGGAAATACCCCGCGGAGCAGTTCTTC	CAISGKYPAEQFF
NA	TRBV7-2	TRBJ1-6	NA	TGTGCCAGCAGCTTAGCGTTAGGGGGGACCAATTCACCCCTCCACTTT	CASSLALGGTNSPLHF
NA	TRBV3-1	TRBJ1-2	NA	TGTGCCAGCAGCCAAGATGGGGGGCCCTATGGCTACACCTTC	CASSQDGGPYGYTF
NA	TRBV6-2/TRBV6-3	TRBJ2-1	TRBD2	TGTGCCAGCAGTTTGACCGATAGCGGGGGGCCGAGCTCCTACAATGAGCAGTTCTTC	CASSLTDSGGPSSYNEQFF
NA	TRBV28	TRBJ2-3	TRBD1	TGTGCCAGCAGTGTCGACAGGGGAGGCGGCACAGATACGCAGTATTTT	CASSVDRGGGTDTQYF
NA	TRBV7-2	TRBJ2-5	TRBD2	TGTGCCAGCAGCTGGGGAGGGGAGGCCCAAGAGACCCAGTACTTC	CASSWGGEAQETQYF
few	TRBV6-1	TRBJ1-2	NA	TGTGCCAGCAGTGAAGATAGACTCAACTATGGCTACACCTTC	CASSEDRLNYGYTF
NA	TRBV6-6	TRBJ2-7	TRBD1	TGTGCCAGCAGACACGGACAGGGGGCCTACGAGCAGTACTTC	CASRHGQGAYEQYF
NA	TRBV6-5	TRBJ2-5	TRBD1	TGTGCCAGCAGTTACTCGGCAGGGGGTGAGAAGACCCAGTACTTC	CASSYSAGGEKTQYF
few	TRBV6-5	TRBJ2-7	NA	TGTGCCAGCAGTTACTCGAAGGGGACCTACGAGCAGTACTTC	CASSYSKGTYEQYF